This T cell receptor (beta chain) was profiled in a study of control samples from healthy donors and cancer patients. Libraries were prepared by immunoSEQ multiplex PCR; TCRdb keeps only in-frame clonotypes and omits some of them. The sample carries 20,000 to 25,000 clones, 80% to 90% recorded once. CDR3 length: 13 residues. Germline loops: CDR1 SEHNR, CDR2 FQNEAQ (reference sequence). Between the trimmed V and J ends, which lost 0 bases and 11 bases, there was a span of 13 bases. Sequenced: PBMCs. The TCR sequence derives from a man aged 55 to 70 with colorectal cancer. The V gene is TRBV7-9, the J gene TRBJ1-1; perhaps TRBD1 as D (6 bases). CDR3 residues: CASSLASPGAAFF. DNA of the CDR3: TGTGCCAGCAGCTTAGCTTCCCCAGGGGCCGCTTTCTTT.